The clone carrying this TCR beta chain has a handful of counts. Its cognate antigen is unknown. With V trimmed by 5 bases and J by 5 bases, 5 bases remained unmatched. The CDR3 covers 14 residues. Germline lookup yields CDR1 SGHTA and CDR2 FQGNSA. The data were taken from a study of blood T cells in healthy people across ages. Study outcomes and limitations: The study found more naive CD4+ cells and higher diversity in long-lived than aged donors. Per-million-T-cell TCR beta diversity fell roughly linearly with age.

With a J-beta primer mix and a sample-barcoded 5' primer, a second PCR ran about 7 to 11 cycles. MiXCR was run by TCRdb on the 5' RACE reads, yielding one entry per CDR3 protein. The profile shows about 1.8 million distinct CDR3 sequences, 49% of them singletons. The clonotype comes from a woman aged 40 to 50 in good health. V usage is TRBV7-2 and J usage is TRBJ2-1, with TRBD2 identical over 8 bases. Sequencing was carried out using blood. The DNA of the CDR3 is TGTGCCAGCAGCCCCCGGACTAGCAACAATGAGCAGTTCTTC. Its protein product is CASSPRTSNNEQFF.